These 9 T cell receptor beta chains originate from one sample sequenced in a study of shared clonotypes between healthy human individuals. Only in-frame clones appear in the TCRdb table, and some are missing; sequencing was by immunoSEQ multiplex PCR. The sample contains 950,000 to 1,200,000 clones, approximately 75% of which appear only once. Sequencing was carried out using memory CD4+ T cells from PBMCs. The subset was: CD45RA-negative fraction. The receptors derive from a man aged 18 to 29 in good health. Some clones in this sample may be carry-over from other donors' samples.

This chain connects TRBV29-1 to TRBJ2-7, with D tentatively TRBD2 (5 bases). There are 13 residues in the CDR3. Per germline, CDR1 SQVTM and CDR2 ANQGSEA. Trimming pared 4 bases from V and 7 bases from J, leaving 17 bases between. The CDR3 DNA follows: TGCAGCGTTGCCGGGCAGTTAACGGGAGAGCAGTACTTC. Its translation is CSVAGQLTGEQYF.

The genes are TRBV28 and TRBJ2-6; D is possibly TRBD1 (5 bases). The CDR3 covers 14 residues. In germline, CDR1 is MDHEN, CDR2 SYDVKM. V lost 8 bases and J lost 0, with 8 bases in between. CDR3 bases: TGTGCCAGCCACGACAGCTCTGGGGCCAACGTCCTGACTTTC. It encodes CASHDSSGANVLTF.

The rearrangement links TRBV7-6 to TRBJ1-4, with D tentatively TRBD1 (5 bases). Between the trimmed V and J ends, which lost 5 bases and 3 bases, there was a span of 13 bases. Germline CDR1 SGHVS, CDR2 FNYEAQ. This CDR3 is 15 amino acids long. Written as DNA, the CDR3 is TGTGCCAGCAGCGCGGGGTGGGGGGCTAATGAAAAACTGTTTTTT. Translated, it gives CASSAGWGANEKLFF.

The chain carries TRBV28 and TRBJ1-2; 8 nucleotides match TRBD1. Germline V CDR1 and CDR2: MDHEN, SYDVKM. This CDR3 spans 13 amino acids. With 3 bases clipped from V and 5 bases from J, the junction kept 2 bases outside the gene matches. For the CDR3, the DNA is TGTGCCAGCAGTTTGGGACAGGAGTATGGCTACACCTTC. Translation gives CASSLGQEYGYTF.

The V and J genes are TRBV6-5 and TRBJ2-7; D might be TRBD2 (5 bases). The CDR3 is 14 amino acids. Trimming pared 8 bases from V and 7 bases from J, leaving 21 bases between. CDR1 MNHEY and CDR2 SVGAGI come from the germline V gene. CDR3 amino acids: CASGSRLRREEQYF. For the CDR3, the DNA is TGTGCCAGCGGTTCTAGGCTCCGCCGGGAAGAGCAGTACTTC.

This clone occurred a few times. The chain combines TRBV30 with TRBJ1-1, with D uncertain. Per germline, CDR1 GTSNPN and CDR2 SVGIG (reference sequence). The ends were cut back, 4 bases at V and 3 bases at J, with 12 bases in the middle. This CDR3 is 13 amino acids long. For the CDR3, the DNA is TGTGCCTGGACTACAAGCGCGGACACTGAAGCTTTCTTT. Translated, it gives CAWTTSADTEAFF.

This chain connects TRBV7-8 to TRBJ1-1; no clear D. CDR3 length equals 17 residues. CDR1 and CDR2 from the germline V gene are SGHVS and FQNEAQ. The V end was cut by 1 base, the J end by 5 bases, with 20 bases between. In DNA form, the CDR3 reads TGTGCCAGCAGCTTAGGCGCCCGTGGGGTGGGGAGTACTGAAGCTTTCTTT. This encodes CASSLGARGVGSTEAFF.

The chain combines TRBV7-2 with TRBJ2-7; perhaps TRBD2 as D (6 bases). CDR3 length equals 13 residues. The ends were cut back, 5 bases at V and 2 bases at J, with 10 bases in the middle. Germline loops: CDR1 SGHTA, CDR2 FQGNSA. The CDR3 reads CASSRDFAYEQYF. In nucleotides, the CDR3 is TGTGCCAGCAGCCGGGACTTCGCCTACGAGCAGTACTTC.

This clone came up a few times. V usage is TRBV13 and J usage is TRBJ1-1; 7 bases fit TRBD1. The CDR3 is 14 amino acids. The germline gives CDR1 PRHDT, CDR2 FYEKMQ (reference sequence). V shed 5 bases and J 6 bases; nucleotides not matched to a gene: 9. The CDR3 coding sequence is TGTGCCAGCAGCCGTGGCAGGGGGGGGTCTGAAGCTTTCTTT. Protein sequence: CASSRGRGGSEAFF.